The source of this T cell receptor (beta chain) is a study of control samples from healthy donors and cancer patients (dated by TCRdb to 2018 to 2021). Library construction relied on the immunoSEQ multiplex PCR assay. The immuneACCESS repertoire file appears here via TCRdb, limited to in-frame rearrangements. These files lack a portion of the clones; in checked studies, under half of the deficit traces to unresolved V genes, and the cause of the others is not known. The sample has some 120,000 clones on record, roughly nine tenths of them singletons. The leading ten clones occupy approximately 1.1% of the sample. With respect to this clone: Its specific antigen is unknown. It has no much larger one-base neighbor in the sample; base qualities were not kept.

CDR1 and CDR2 were assigned from the germline V gene as SGDLS and YYNGEE. The CDR3 goes from the cysteine to the phenylalanine over 18 residues. Here the CDR3 DNA is all that survives: 54 bases in frame from base 1. The V end loses 4 bases and the J end loses 6 bases, and a stretch of 26 bases separates them. Recombination connected TRBV9 to TRBJ2-1; the D segment could be TRBD2, given 6 matching bases. Sequencing input: PBMCs. The TCR comes from a woman in her fifties or sixties with colorectal cancer. The DNA sequence is as follows: TGTGCCAGCAGCCTCACCACGGGGGACCCCGACTTCCCCAATGAGCAGTTCTTC. This yields the protein CASSLTTGDPDFPNEQFF.